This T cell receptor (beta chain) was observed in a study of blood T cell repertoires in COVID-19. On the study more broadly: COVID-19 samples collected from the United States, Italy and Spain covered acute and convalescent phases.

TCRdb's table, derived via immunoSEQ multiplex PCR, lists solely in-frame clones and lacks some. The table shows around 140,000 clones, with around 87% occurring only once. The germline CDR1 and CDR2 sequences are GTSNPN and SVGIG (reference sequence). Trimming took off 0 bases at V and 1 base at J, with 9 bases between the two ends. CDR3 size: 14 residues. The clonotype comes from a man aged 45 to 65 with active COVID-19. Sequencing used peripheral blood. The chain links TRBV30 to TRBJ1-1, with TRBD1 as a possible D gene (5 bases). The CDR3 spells CAWSVGQKNTEAFF. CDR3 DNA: TGTGCCTGGAGTGTGGGGCAGAAGAACACTGAAGCTTTCTTT.